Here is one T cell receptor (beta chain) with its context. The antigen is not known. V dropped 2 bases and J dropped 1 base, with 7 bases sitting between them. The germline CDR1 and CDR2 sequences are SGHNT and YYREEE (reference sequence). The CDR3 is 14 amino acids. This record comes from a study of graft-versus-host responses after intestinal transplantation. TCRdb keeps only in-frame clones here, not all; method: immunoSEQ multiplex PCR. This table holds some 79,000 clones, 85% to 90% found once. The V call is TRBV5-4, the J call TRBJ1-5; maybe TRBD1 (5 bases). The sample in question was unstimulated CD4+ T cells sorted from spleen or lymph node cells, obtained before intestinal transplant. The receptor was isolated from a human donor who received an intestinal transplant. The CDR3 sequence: CASSFGGSNQPQHF. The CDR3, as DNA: TGTGCCAGCAGCTTCGGGGGGAGCAATCAGCCCCAGCATTTT.